The 21 T cell receptor beta chains below all came from one sample that was sequenced in a study of OX40 agonist ivuxolimab in advanced cancers. Libraries were prepared by immunoSEQ multiplex PCR; TCRdb keeps only in-frame clonotypes and omits some of them. The data contain approximately 77,000 clones, less than 85% of them singletons. Sequenced material: CD4+ or CD8+ T cells sorted from blood, taken in a trial of the OX40 agonist ivuxolimab. These receptors all stem from an adult with an advanced solid tumor such as melanoma, head and neck, liver or kidney cancer.

The chain couples TRBV7-6 to TRBJ1-5; 9 bases map to TRBD1. The germline V gene has CDR1 SGHVS and CDR2 FNYEAQ. V lost 5 bases, J lost 9 bases, and 14 bases stayed unmatched. This CDR3 is 16 amino acids long. CDR3 nucleotides: TGTGCCAGCAGCCCGCGGGACAGGGACGTTTTGGGGCCCCAGCATTTT. Translating gives CASSPRDRDVLGPQHF.

This clone showed up just once. J is TRBJ1-1 and V is TRBV15; D unclear. The CDR3 sequence is 11 residues long. V was shortened by 3 bases and J by 7 bases, with 6 bases between the two germline ends. The germline CDR1 and CDR2 sequences are LNHNV and YYDKDF (reference sequence). CDR3 loop: CATSRGLEAFF. Here the CDR3 DNA reads TGTGCCACCAGCAGGGGTCTTGAAGCTTTCTTT.

The V gene is TRBV15, the J gene TRBJ1-1; the match to TRBD1 covers 7 bases. V gave up 5 bases and J gave up 3 bases; unmatched junction bases: 6. CDR3 length equals 14 residues. Germline lookup yields CDR1 LNHNV and CDR2 YYDKDF (reference sequence). CDR3 coding DNA: TGTGCCACCAGCCTAAGGACAGGCTACACTGAAGCTTTCTTT. Its protein product is CATSLRTGYTEAFF.

As regards this clone: The junction does not match germline at one end; this may be a read error. The chain is built from TRBV5-5 and TRBJ1-1, with TRBD1 matching 7 bases. The CDR3 is 14 residues long. CDR1 is SGHKS and CDR2 is YYEKEE in the germline V gene (reference sequence). The CDR3 region is CASSYMTGPTGAFF. The CDR3 bases are TGTGCCAGCAGCTACATGACAGGGCCTACTGGAGCTTTCTTT.

The V and J genes are TRBV18 and TRBJ2-5; 8 positions match TRBD1. This CDR3 has 14 residues. Unmatched junction bases numbered 1, after V lost 0 bases and J lost 4 bases. Germline V gives CDR1 KGHSH, CDR2 LQKENI. The chain's CDR3 is CASSPPTGGETQYF. The DNA of the CDR3 is TGTGCCAGCTCACCACCTACAGGGGGAGAGACCCAGTACTTC.

J is TRBJ1-4 and V is TRBV19, with 10 bases matching TRBD1. Per germline, CDR1 LNHDA and CDR2 SQIVND (reference sequence). With 7 bases clipped from V and 5 bases from J, the junction kept 4 bases outside the gene matches. The CDR3 is 14 amino acids. The CDR3 DNA reads TGTGCCAGTAAATCGGGACAGGGGAATGAAAAACTGTTTTTT. Amino acid sequence: CASKSGQGNEKLFF.

This rearrangement joins TRBV19 to TRBJ2-1; D unclear. V was trimmed by 0 bases and J by 4 bases, leaving 10 bases between them. The germline V gene has CDR1 LNHDA and CDR2 SQIVND (reference sequence). This CDR3 region has 15 residues. The CDR3 nucleotides are TGTGCCAGTAGTATAGAGGTTCAGGTTTACAATGAGCAGTTCTTC. It yields the protein CASSIEVQVYNEQFF.

V is TRBV6-5 and J is TRBJ2-7, with TRBD2 as a possible D gene (6 bases). V was pared by 2 bases and J by 2 bases, with 10 bases between. The germline CDR1 and CDR2 sequences are MNHEY and SVGAGI. This CDR3 spans 14 amino acids. The CDR3 nucleotides read TGTGCCAGCAGTTACGCTCGCGGGGCCTACGAGCAGTACTTC. Encoded protein: CASSYARGAYEQYF.

This clone showed up just a few times. The chain is built from TRBV18 and TRBJ1-6; possibly TRBD1 for D (6 bases). The CDR3 contains 12 residues. Trimming cost V 8 bases and J 7 bases, with 9 bases left between them. CDR1 and CDR2 (germline): KGHSH, LQKENI. The DNA for the CDR3 is TGTGCCAGCGAGGGGGGGAATTCACCCCTCCACTTT. It encodes CASEGGNSPLHF. The variable domain in full, with the rest retrieved from reference TRBV18 and TRBJ1-6, is NAGVMQNPRHLVRRRGQEARLRCSPMKGHSHVYWYRQLPEEGLKFMVYLQKENIIDESGMPKERFSAEFPKEGPSILRIQQVVRGDSAAYFCASEGGNSPLHFGNGTRLTVT.

The chain links TRBV25-1 to TRBJ2-1, with TRBD2 identical over 12 bases. V lost 3 bases to trimming and J lost 2 bases; unmatched junction nucleotides: 5. Germline V lookup: CDR1 MGHDK, CDR2 SYGVNS. This CDR3 has 17 amino acids. The CDR3, as DNA: TGTGCCAGCAGTGAGGGACTAGCGGGCGACACCTACAATGAGCAGTTCTTC. Amino acids: CASSEGLAGDTYNEQFF. Based on the CDR3 plus reference TRBV25-1 and TRBJ2-1, the full variable domain is EADIYQTPRYLVIGTGKKITLECSQTMGHDKMYWYQQDPGMELHLIHYSYGVNSTEKGDLSSESTVSRIRTEHFPLTLESARPSHTSQYLCASSEGLAGDTYNEQFFGPGTRLTVL.

The chain carries TRBV7-8 and TRBJ2-7, with 7 bases aligning to TRBD1. Trimming took 5 bases from V and 3 from J; bases not matched to a gene: 16. This CDR3 contains 17 residues. Germline-derived CDR1 and CDR2 are SGHVS and FQNEAQ. The CDR3 DNA follows: TGTGCCAGCAGCCGTCCCTTGCGTGGACAGGAGCTCTACGAGCAGTACTTC. It codes for CASSRPLRGQELYEQYF.

The chain carries TRBV6-4 and TRBJ1-5; D not resolved. The CDR3 is made up of 11 amino acids. V lost 7 bases to trimming and J lost 5 bases, with 6 bases between them. Per the germline V gene, CDR1 is MRHNA and CDR2 is SNTAGT. CDR3 region: CASNGDQPQHF. For the CDR3, the DNA is TGTGCCAGCAATGGCGATCAGCCCCAGCATTTT.

V gene TRBV6-6 combines with J gene TRBJ2-7; 8 bases are a match to TRBD1. This CDR3 contains 16 residues. Germline CDR1 MNHNY, CDR2 SVGAGI (reference sequence). V gave up 0 bases and J gave up 2 bases; unmatched junction bases: 6. In DNA, the CDR3 is TGTGCCAGCAGTTACTCCTGGTGGGACAGGACCTACGAGCAGTACTTC. As protein: CASSYSWWDRTYEQYF.

This chain connects TRBV7-2 to TRBJ1-2, with unresolved D. This CDR3 is built from 13 residues. Trimming left V 8 bases short and J 4 bases short, with 14 bases between. Germline CDR1 SGHTA, CDR2 FQGNSA. CDR3 DNA sequence: TGTGCCAGCTCTGCCCTCACGGTCTATGGCTACACCTTC. Amino acids: CASSALTVYGYTF.

The chain has TRBV11-3 and TRBJ2-1; possibly TRBD1 or TRBD2 for D (6 bases each). Trimming cost V 5 bases and J 10 bases, with 15 bases left between them. CDR1 and CDR2 from the germline V gene are SGHNT and YENEEA. This CDR3 spans 13 amino acids. The CDR3 DNA follows: TGTGCCAGCAGCCCGCATGCGGGGACAGAGCAGTTCTTC. Amino acids: CASSPHAGTEQFF.

The V gene is TRBV2, the J gene TRBJ2-7; 8 bases agree with TRBD1. V trimming: 3 bases; J trimming: 3 bases; junction bases outside the gene matches: 1. This CDR3 is 13 amino acids long. Germline V gene lookup returns CDR1 SNHLY and CDR2 FYNNEI. DNA for the CDR3: TGTGCCAGCAGTGAGGACAGGGACTACGAGCAGTACTTC. It translates to CASSEDRDYEQYF.

The chain uses TRBV7-8 and TRBJ1-1; 7 nucleotides line up with TRBD1. The J segment lost 5 bases and the V segment lost 7 bases, leaving 7 bases of the junction unmatched. The CDR3 covers 13 residues. Germline assignment: CDR1 SGHVS and CDR2 FQNEAQ. The CDR3 coding sequence is TGTGCCAGCATCGCGACAGGGAAGACTGAAGCTTTCTTT. Translated: CASIATGKTEAFF.

The chain combines TRBV18 with TRBJ1-5; TRBD1 matches at 9 bases. Unmatched junction bases numbered 2, after V lost 5 bases and J lost 0 bases. The CDR3 spans 15 residues. CDR1 KGHSH and CDR2 LQKENI come from the germline V gene. CDR3 nucleotide sequence: TGTGCCAGCTCATGGACAGGGGATAGCAATCAGCCCCAGCATTTT. It translates to CASSWTGDSNQPQHF.

The rearrangement links TRBV27 to TRBJ2-2, with TRBD1 identical over 7 bases. The J segment lost 4 bases and the V segment lost 1 base, leaving 0 bases of the junction unmatched. CDR1 and CDR2 from the germline V gene are MNHEY and SMNVEV (reference sequence). The length of the CDR3 is 14 residues. The CDR3: CASSLYRGTGELFF. CDR3 DNA: TGTGCCAGCAGTTTATACAGGGGCACCGGGGAGCTGTTTTTT.

The chain recombines TRBV28 with TRBJ1-2; TRBD1 is a possible D gene (6 bases). Germline V gene lookup returns CDR1 MDHEN and CDR2 SYDVKM. V was cut by 5 bases and J by 5 bases, with 15 bases left in between. The CDR3 is 14 residues long. In DNA, the CDR3 is TGTGCCAGCAGTAAAAATGGGGGCCTTTATGGCTACACCTTC. Translation: CASSKNGGLYGYTF.

The gene calls are TRBV6-1 and TRBJ1-4; 8 bases fit TRBD1. Losses at the gene ends were 4 bases for V and 5 bases for J; bases not matched to a gene: 6. Germline V gene data show CDR1 as MNHNS and CDR2 as SASEGT. The CDR3 consists of 15 residues. CDR3 in amino acids: CASSGSTGANEKLFF. The CDR3 region has the DNA TGTGCCAGCAGTGGGTCGACAGGGGCCAATGAAAAACTGTTTTTT.